This entry lists 23 T cell receptor beta chains sequenced from one sample in a study of shared clonotypes between healthy human individuals. CD45RO-negative, CCR7-positively selected cells formed the naive CD8 fraction, excluding terminally differentiated effector memory CD45RA+ cells. This table comes from immunoSEQ multiplex PCR, and its TCRdb copy is limited to in-frame clones, with some not included. The repertoire holds around 610,000 clones, approximately 96% seen once, with 0.095% to 0.13% in the top ten. What was sequenced was naive CD8+ T cells sorted from blood. These receptors came from a woman aged 25-40 years in good health.

The chain uses TRBV9 and TRBJ2-1; the D is unclear. The CDR3 spans 14 residues. Trimming removed 0 bases from V and 2 bases from J, with 6 bases in between. The germline V gene has CDR1 SGDLS and CDR2 YYNGEE. CDR3 loop: CASSVGAAYNEQFF. The DNA of the CDR3 is TGTGCCAGCAGCGTAGGGGCGGCCTACAATGAGCAGTTCTTC.

This CDR3 reads CAMGQSGVPQHF. The CDR3 DNA sequence: TGTGCCATGGGACAGTCGGGGGTGCCCCAGCATTTT. The J gene is TRBJ1-5, the V gene TRBV10-3; TRBD1 matches at 7 bases. Trimming removed 9 bases from V and 9 bases from J; junction bases left unmatched: 8. The CDR3 runs 12 residues. Germline V lookup: CDR1 ENHRY, CDR2 SYGVKD.

V is TRBV27 and J is TRBJ2-7; TRBD2 agrees at 11 bases. The V segment lost 5 bases and the J segment 7 bases; nucleotides outside the gene matches: 13. CDR3 size: 16 residues. CDR1 is MNHEY, CDR2 SMNVEV, per germline (reference sequence). The CDR3 DNA sequence: TGTGCCAGCAGTCCGCATAGCGGGAGGGCCTCCGAAGAGCAGTACTTC. The encoded protein is CASSPHSGRASEEQYF.

The chain joins TRBV29-1 to TRBJ2-5; tentative D call: TRBD2 (6 bases). Deletions cut 7 bases from V and 0 bases from J, with 12 bases between. Germline assignment: CDR1 SQVTM and CDR2 ANQGSEA. The CDR3 is 13 amino acids. CDR3 in amino acids: CSAASDYQETQYF. The CDR3 coding sequence is TGCAGCGCAGCTAGCGATTACCAAGAGACCCAGTACTTC.

To note about this clone: The sample contains more than one DNA sequence encoding this CDR3. The chain employs TRBV27 and TRBJ1-5; 7 nucleotides align to TRBD1. Germline V gene sequence: CDR1 MNHEY, CDR2 SMNVEV (reference sequence). The CDR3 loop spans 15 amino acids. After removal of 2 bases from V and 1 base from J, the junction contained 2 bases not matched to a gene. CDR3 coding DNA: TGTGCCAGCAGTTTAGGGACAGCCAGCAATCAGCCCCAGCATTTT. The encoded protein is CASSLGTASNQPQHF.

The CDR3 sequence is CSVEESYNEQFF. CDR3 nucleotide sequence: TGCAGCGTTGAAGAATCCTACAATGAGCAGTTCTTC. This chain links TRBV29-1 with TRBJ2-1, with D unresolved. CDR3 length: 12 residues. V dropped 0 bases and J dropped 1 base, with 1 base sitting between them. The V gene's germline CDR1 is SQVTM and CDR2 ANQGSEA.

The gene calls are TRBV28 and TRBJ2-7; D gene unclear. Trimming left V 3 bases short and J 0 bases short, with 9 bases between. The CDR3 has 14 residues. Germline V gene sequence: CDR1 MDHEN, CDR2 SYDVKM. CDR3 residues: CASSFGIVSYEQYF. CDR3 DNA: TGTGCCAGCAGTTTTGGTATCGTCTCCTACGAGCAGTACTTC. The whole variable domain, remainder taken from reference TRBV28 and TRBJ2-7, is DVKVTQSSRYLVKRTGEKVFLECVQDMDHENMFWYRQDPGLGLRLIYFSYDVKMKEKGDIPEGYSVSREKKERFSLILESASTNQTSMYLCASSFGIVSYEQYFGPGTRLTVT.

This chain connects TRBV2 to TRBJ1-5; 9 bases line up with TRBD1. The CDR3 runs 14 residues. The ends lost 4 bases at V and 6 bases at J; junction bases unmatched: 4. Germline lookup yields CDR1 SNHLY and CDR2 FYNNEI. The CDR3 is CASSGTGGSQPQHF. DNA of the CDR3: TGTGCCAGCAGTGGAACAGGGGGCAGTCAGCCCCAGCATTTT.

This rearrangement joins TRBV11-2 to TRBJ2-7; 7 nucleotides agree with TRBD1. CDR1 is SGHAT and CDR2 is FQNNGV in the germline V gene. The junction had 9 bases not matched to a gene; V was cut back by 7 bases and J by 3 bases. CDR3 length equals 14 residues. CDR3 DNA sequence: TGTGCCAGCACCGAGACAGGGTCTGTCTACGAGCAGTACTTC. It translates to CASTETGSVYEQYF.

V gene TRBV30 combines with J gene TRBJ1-5; D perhaps matches TRBD1 (5 bases). CDR1 and CDR2 from the germline V gene are GTSNPN and SVGIG (reference sequence). The CDR3 has 15 residues. The V gene lost 4 bases and the J gene lost 1 base, with 14 bases spanning the gap. CDR3 protein: CAWTAGGSSNQPQHF. CDR3 DNA: TGTGCCTGGACCGCCGGGGGGTCGAGCAATCAGCCCCAGCATTTT.

The chain couples TRBV6-6 to TRBJ2-3, with a possible D match to TRBD2 (5 bases). V shed 9 bases and J shed 5 bases, with 18 bases lying between them. This CDR3 contains 14 residues. Germline CDR1 and CDR2: MNHNY and SVGAGI (reference sequence). This CDR3 is CASSRAADEDTQYF. In nucleotides, the CDR3 is TGTGCCAGTTCGCGGGCCGCGGATGAAGATACGCAGTATTTT.

V is TRBV6-5 and J is TRBJ2-3; 12 nucleotides line up with TRBD2. Germline CDR1 reads MNHEY; CDR2 reads SVGAGI. With 6 bases clipped from V and 7 bases from J, the junction kept 8 bases outside the gene matches. CDR3 length equals 15 residues. CDR3 DNA sequence: TGTGCCAGCAGCCTGACTAGCGGGAGTACAAATACGCAGTATTTT. Protein sequence: CASSLTSGSTNTQYF.

The V call is TRBV9, the J call TRBJ2-2; 9 nucleotides align to TRBD2. The ends lost 3 bases at V and 5 bases at J; junction bases unmatched: 14. CDR1 and CDR2 from the germline V gene are SGDLS and YYNGEE. The CDR3 sequence is 18 residues long. The CDR3 loop is CASSDGPSGERGTGELFF. CDR3 sequence (DNA): TGTGCCAGCAGCGACGGGCCTAGCGGGGAGAGGGGTACCGGGGAGCTGTTTTTT.

The table lists this clone with a count of one. The CDR3 region has the DNA TGTGCCAGCATGCTGACGGGCGTTGGGTTCTTC. Protein product: CASMLTGVGFF. The chain couples TRBV2 to TRBJ2-1; D is unresolved. The CDR3 is 11 amino acids. Trimming took off 7 bases at V and 15 bases at J, with 16 bases between the two ends. Germline V lookup: CDR1 SNHLY, CDR2 FYNNEI. The whole variable domain, filled in from reference TRBV2 and TRBJ2-1, reads EPEVTQTPSHQVTQMGQEVILRCVPISNHLYFYWYRQILGQKVEFLVSFYNNEISEKSEIFDDQFSVERPDGSNFTLKIRSTKLEDSAMYFCASMLTGVGFFGPGTRLTVL.

The chain recombines TRBV4-1 with TRBJ2-7; 8 nucleotides match TRBD1. The CDR3 runs 15 residues. After removal of 4 bases from V and 0 bases from J, the junction contained 5 bases not matched to a gene. Per germline, CDR1 MGHRA and CDR2 YSYEKL. The CDR3 protein is CASSLGQGSSYEQYF. DNA of the CDR3: TGCGCCAGCAGCCTTGGACAGGGAAGCTCCTACGAGCAGTACTTC.

The table lists this clone with a count of one. DNA for the CDR3: TGTGCCAGCAGCGCAGAAAGGGTTGAGAGCAATCAGCCCCAGCATTTT. This gives the protein CASSAERVESNQPQHF. This sequence joins TRBV5-5 and TRBJ1-5, with unresolved D. CDR3 size: 16 residues. Germline V CDR1 and CDR2: SGHKS, YYEKEE (reference sequence). The V and J ends lost 4 bases and 1 base respectively, with 15 bases between them.

V and J are TRBV7-9 and TRBJ2-1; maybe TRBD2 (5 bases). V lost 0 bases to trimming and J lost 1 base, with 19 bases between them. Germline lookup yields CDR1 SEHNR and CDR2 FQNEAQ (reference sequence). There are 19 residues in the CDR3. The CDR3 reads CASSLADVDVGASYNEQFF. The CDR3 nucleotides are TGTGCCAGCAGCTTAGCAGACGTTGATGTGGGAGCTTCCTACAATGAGCAGTTCTTC.

Notes on this clone: The sample has other DNA sequences that encode this CDR3 too. V usage is TRBV29-1 and J usage is TRBJ2-7; 11 bases align to TRBD1. J lost 3 bases, V lost 5 bases, and 3 bases had no gene match. The CDR3 spans 13 residues. In germline, CDR1 is SQVTM, CDR2 ANQGSEA. CDR3 nucleotide sequence: TGCAGCGTTCCGGGGACAGGGGGCTACGAGCAGTACTTC. Protein sequence: CSVPGTGGYEQYF.

This chain connects TRBV13 to TRBJ2-1; tentative D call: TRBD2 (5 bases). The CDR3 consists of 17 residues. Germline V CDR1 and CDR2: PRHDT, FYEKMQ (reference sequence). The V gene lost 1 base and the J gene lost 6 bases, with 19 bases spanning the gap. The CDR3 region is CASSLDPLEGSTNEQFF. CDR3 nucleotides: TGTGCCAGCAGCTTAGACCCACTCGAGGGATCAACCAATGAGCAGTTCTTC. Supplemented by reference TRBV13 and TRBJ2-1, the full variable domain reads AAGVIQSPRHLIKEKRETATLKCYPIPRHDTVYWYQQGPGQDPQFLISFYEKMQSDKGSIPDRFSAQQFSDYHSELNMSSLELGDSALYFCASSLDPLEGSTNEQFFGPGTRLTVL.

The rearrangement links TRBV27 to TRBJ1-1, with D possibly matching TRBD1 (6 bases). Trimming left V 8 bases short and J 8 bases short, with 15 bases between. The CDR3 is 12 residues long. CDR1 and CDR2 from the germline V gene are MNHEY and SMNVEV (reference sequence). As DNA, the CDR3 is TGTGCCAGCTCGACCGGACAGAACGAAGCTTTCTTT. This translates into CASSTGQNEAFF.

The chain uses TRBV5-8 and TRBJ2-1; possibly TRBD1 for D (6 bases). The CDR3 is 13 residues long. Germline V lookup: CDR1 SGHTS, CDR2 YDEGEE. Trimming cost V 5 bases and J 9 bases, with 15 bases left between them. CDR3 coding DNA: TGTGCCAGCAGGCGTAAGGGGGTTGGTGAGCAGTTCTTC. This gives the protein CASRRKGVGEQFF.

The gene calls are TRBV6-1 and TRBJ2-4, with TRBD1 matching 9 bases. This CDR3 contains 16 residues. Germline V CDR1 and CDR2: MNHNS, SASEGT. V shed 4 bases and J 7 bases; nucleotides not matched to a gene: 11. The CDR3 region has the DNA TGTGCCAGCAGTGCCTTTACAGGGGGCAGGGGGAACATTCAGTACTTC. Translated, it gives CASSAFTGGRGNIQYF.

The chain combines TRBV4-2 with TRBJ1-2; possibly TRBD1 for D (6 bases). This CDR3 spans 18 amino acids. Germline V lookup: CDR1 LGHNA, CDR2 YNFKEQ. Trimming pared 0 bases from V and 8 bases from J, leaving 25 bases between. DNA for the CDR3: TGTGCCAGCAGCCAAGAGTTAGGCTTACAGGGACATCCGAAGGGCTACACCTTC. It yields the protein CASSQELGLQGHPKGYTF.